This record covers a single T cell receptor beta chain. Its antigen remains unidentified. These data are taken from a study of T cell repertoires in cytomegalovirus infection. This CDR3 spans 15 amino acids. Trimming pared 3 bases from V and 0 bases from J, leaving 9 bases between. Germline V gene lookup returns CDR1 SEHNR and CDR2 FQNEAQ (reference sequence). TCRdb processed the reads anew with MiXCR; each CDR3 protein has one entry. There are about 130,000 distinct CDR3 sequences in the sample; roughly 32% occur only once, and around half lies in the top ten. The receptor comes from a human donor in good health (CMV status not recorded). Some clones in this sample may be carry-over from other donors' samples. This sequence joins TRBV7-9 and TRBJ2-1; D remains unclear. Here the sequenced sample was CD8+ T cells from cultured PBMCs, taken from culture after CMV antigen stimulation. The CDR3 loop reads CASSLSDVSYNEQFF. The CDR3 DNA reads TGTGCCAGCAGCTTGTCAGACGTCTCCTACAATGAGCAGTTCTTC.